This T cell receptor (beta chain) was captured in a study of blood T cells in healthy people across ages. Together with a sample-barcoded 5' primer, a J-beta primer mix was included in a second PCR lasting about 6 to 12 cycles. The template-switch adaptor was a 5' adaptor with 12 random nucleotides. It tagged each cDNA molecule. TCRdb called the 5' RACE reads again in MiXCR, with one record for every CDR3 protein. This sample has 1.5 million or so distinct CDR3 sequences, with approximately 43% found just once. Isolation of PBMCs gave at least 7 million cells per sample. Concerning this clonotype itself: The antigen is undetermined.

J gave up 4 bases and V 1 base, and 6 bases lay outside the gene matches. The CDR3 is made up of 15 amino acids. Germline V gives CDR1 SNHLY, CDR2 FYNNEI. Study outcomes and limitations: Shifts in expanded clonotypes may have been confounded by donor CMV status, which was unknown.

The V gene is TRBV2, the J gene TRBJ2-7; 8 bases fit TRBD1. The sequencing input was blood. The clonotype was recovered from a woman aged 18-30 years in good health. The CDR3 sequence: CASSEGAGGLYEQYF. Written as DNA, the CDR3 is TGTGCCAGCAGTGAAGGGGCAGGGGGCTTATACGAGCAGTACTTC. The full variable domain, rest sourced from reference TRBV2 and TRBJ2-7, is EPEVTQTPSHQVTQMGQEVILRCVPISNHLYFYWYRQILGQKVEFLVSFYNNEISEKSEIFDDQFSVERPDGSNFTLKIRSTKLEDSAMYFCASSEGAGGLYEQYFGPGTRLTVT.